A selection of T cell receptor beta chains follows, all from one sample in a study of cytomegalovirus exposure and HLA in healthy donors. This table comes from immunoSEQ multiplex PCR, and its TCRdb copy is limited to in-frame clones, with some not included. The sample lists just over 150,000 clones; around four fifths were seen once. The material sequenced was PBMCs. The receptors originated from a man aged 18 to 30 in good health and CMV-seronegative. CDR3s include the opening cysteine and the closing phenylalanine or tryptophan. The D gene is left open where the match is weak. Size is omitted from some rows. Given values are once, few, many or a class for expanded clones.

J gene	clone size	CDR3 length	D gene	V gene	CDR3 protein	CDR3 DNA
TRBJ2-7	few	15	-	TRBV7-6	CASSLARGLSYEQYF	TGTGCCAGCAGCTTAGCGAGGGGACTCTCCTACGAGCAGTACTTC
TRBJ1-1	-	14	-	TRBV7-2	CASSPSIGASEAFF	TGTGCCAGCAGCCCCTCGATTGGAGCGAGTGAAGCTTTCTTT
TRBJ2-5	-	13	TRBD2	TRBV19	CAAAGLHGETQYF	TGTGCCGCGGCGGGACTACACGGGGAGACCCAGTACTTC
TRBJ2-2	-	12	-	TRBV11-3	CASSLRDGELFF	TGTGCCAGCAGCCTGAGAGACGGGGAGCTGTTTTTT
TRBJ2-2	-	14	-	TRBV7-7	CASSFGHNTGELFF	TGTGCTAGCAGCTTTGGGCATAACACCGGGGAGCTGTTTTTT
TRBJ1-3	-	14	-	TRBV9	CASSGRDSGNTIYF	TGTGCCAGCAGCGGGAGAGACTCTGGAAACACCATATATTTT
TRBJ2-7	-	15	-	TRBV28	CASSSLGWSSYEQYF	TGTGCCAGCAGTTCCCTCGGCTGGAGCTCCTACGAGCAGTACTTC
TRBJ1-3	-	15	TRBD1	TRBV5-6	CASSLVQGSADTIYF	TGTGCCAGCAGCTTGGTACAGGGGAGCGCGGACACCATATATTTT
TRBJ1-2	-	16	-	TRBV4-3	CASSLLDSPPNYGYTF	TGCGCCAGCAGCCTACTGGACAGCCCTCCTAACTATGGCTACACCTTC
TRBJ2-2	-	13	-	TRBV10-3	CAISALNTGELFF	TGTGCCATCAGTGCCCTGAACACCGGGGAGCTGTTTTTT
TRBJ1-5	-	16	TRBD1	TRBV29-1	CSVDDRGHGRNQPQHF	TGCAGCGTTGACGACAGGGGTCACGGACGAAATCAGCCCCAGCATTTT
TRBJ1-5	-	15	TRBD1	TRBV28	CASSLGQGSGQPQHF	TGTGCCAGCAGTTTGGGACAGGGCTCAGGACAGCCCCAGCATTTT
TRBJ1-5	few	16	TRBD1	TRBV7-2	CASSPGVTGGLQPQHF	TGTGCCAGCAGCCCGGGGGTGACAGGGGGCCTTCAGCCCCAGCATTTT
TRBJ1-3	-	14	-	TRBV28	CASRFRGSGNTIYF	TGTGCCAGCAGGTTCAGGGGTTCTGGAAACACCATATATTTT
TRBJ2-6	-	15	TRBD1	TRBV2	CASSTGVSGANVLTF	TGTGCCAGCAGTACAGGGGTGTCCGGGGCCAACGTCCTGACTTTC
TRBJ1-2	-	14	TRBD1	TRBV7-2	CASSFQGVSYGYTF	TGTGCCAGCAGTTTTCAGGGGGTCAGCTATGGCTACACCTTC
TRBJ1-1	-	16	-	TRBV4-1	CASSQPQWRENTEAFF	TGCGCCAGCAGCCAACCCCAGTGGAGGGAGAACACTGAAGCTTTCTTT
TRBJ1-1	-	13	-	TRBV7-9	CSSSSLLNTEAFF	TGTTCCAGCAGCTCTCTCTTGAACACTGAAGCTTTCTTT
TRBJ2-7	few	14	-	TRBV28	CASRPAGVAYEQYF	TGTGCCAGCAGGCCAGCGGGCGTTGCCTACGAGCAGTACTTC